Listed here are 3 T cell receptor beta chains from one sample, sequenced in a study of blood T cell repertoires in COVID-19. The method was immunoSEQ multiplex PCR; TCRdb's version includes in-frame clones alone and lacks a portion of them. The sample includes 200,000 to 300,000 clones, approximately 78% of them seen just once. The sample was peripheral blood. Every receptor here comes from a woman aged 55 to 70 with active or convalescent COVID-19.

This chain links TRBV2 with TRBJ1-4; no firm D call. This CDR3 is built from 12 residues. V lost 5 bases to trimming and J lost 11 bases, with 12 bases between them. Germline V CDR1 and CDR2: SNHLY, FYNNEI. The CDR3 sequence: CASSYTLEKLFF. The DNA for the CDR3 is TGTGCCAGCAGTTACACATTGGAGAAACTGTTTTTT.

The rearrangement uses TRBV6-5 and TRBJ2-5; 7 bases are shared with TRBD2. The CDR3 totals 13 residues. The germline V gene encodes CDR1 MNHEY and CDR2 SVGAGI. The CDR3 sequence is CGGGEGGQETQYF. In DNA, the CDR3 is TGTGGGGGTGGGGAGGGCGGACAAGAGACCCAGTACTTC.

The J gene is TRBJ1-2, the V gene TRBV27, with TRBD1 matching over 7 bases. This CDR3 contains 14 residues. V shed 3 bases, J shed 8 bases, and the junction held 9 bases outside the gene matches. CDR1 and CDR2 from the germline V gene are MNHEY and SMNVEV (reference sequence). The CDR3 loop reads CASSFSDRVSGYTF. The CDR3 DNA reads as TGTGCCAGCAGTTTCTCCGACAGGGTGAGCGGCTACACCTTC.